This T cell receptor beta chain was retrieved from a study of blood T cell repertoires in COVID-19. Overall study: Samples came from the United States, Italy and Spain, spanning acute and convalescent COVID-19. PBMCs, B-cell-depleted T cells, or T cells were the source of the cDNA or gDNA that made up the material.

Authors' methods: Amplified reference gene primers provided the basis for estimating nucleated cell counts. Produced via immunoSEQ multiplex PCR; TCRdb's table is partial and in-frame only. D and trimming come from the DNA, and the V and J calls and clone size come from that table. The sample holds 250,000 to 350,000 clones; about nine tenths are singletons and the top ten take roughly 0.96%. Per germline, CDR1 SGDLS and CDR2 YYNGEE. There are 17 residues in the CDR3. The J segment lost 3 bases and the V segment lost 4 bases, leaving 13 bases of the junction unmatched. V and J are TRBV9 and TRBJ2-3; 8 nucleotides agree with TRBD2. This receptor was obtained from a woman aged 40 to 49 who had recovered from COVID-19. Input material: peripheral blood. The chain's CDR3 is CASSSRPSREGTDTQYF. The CDR3 DNA reads as TGTGCCAGCAGCTCCCGCCCCAGTCGGGAGGGGACAGATACGCAGTATTTT.